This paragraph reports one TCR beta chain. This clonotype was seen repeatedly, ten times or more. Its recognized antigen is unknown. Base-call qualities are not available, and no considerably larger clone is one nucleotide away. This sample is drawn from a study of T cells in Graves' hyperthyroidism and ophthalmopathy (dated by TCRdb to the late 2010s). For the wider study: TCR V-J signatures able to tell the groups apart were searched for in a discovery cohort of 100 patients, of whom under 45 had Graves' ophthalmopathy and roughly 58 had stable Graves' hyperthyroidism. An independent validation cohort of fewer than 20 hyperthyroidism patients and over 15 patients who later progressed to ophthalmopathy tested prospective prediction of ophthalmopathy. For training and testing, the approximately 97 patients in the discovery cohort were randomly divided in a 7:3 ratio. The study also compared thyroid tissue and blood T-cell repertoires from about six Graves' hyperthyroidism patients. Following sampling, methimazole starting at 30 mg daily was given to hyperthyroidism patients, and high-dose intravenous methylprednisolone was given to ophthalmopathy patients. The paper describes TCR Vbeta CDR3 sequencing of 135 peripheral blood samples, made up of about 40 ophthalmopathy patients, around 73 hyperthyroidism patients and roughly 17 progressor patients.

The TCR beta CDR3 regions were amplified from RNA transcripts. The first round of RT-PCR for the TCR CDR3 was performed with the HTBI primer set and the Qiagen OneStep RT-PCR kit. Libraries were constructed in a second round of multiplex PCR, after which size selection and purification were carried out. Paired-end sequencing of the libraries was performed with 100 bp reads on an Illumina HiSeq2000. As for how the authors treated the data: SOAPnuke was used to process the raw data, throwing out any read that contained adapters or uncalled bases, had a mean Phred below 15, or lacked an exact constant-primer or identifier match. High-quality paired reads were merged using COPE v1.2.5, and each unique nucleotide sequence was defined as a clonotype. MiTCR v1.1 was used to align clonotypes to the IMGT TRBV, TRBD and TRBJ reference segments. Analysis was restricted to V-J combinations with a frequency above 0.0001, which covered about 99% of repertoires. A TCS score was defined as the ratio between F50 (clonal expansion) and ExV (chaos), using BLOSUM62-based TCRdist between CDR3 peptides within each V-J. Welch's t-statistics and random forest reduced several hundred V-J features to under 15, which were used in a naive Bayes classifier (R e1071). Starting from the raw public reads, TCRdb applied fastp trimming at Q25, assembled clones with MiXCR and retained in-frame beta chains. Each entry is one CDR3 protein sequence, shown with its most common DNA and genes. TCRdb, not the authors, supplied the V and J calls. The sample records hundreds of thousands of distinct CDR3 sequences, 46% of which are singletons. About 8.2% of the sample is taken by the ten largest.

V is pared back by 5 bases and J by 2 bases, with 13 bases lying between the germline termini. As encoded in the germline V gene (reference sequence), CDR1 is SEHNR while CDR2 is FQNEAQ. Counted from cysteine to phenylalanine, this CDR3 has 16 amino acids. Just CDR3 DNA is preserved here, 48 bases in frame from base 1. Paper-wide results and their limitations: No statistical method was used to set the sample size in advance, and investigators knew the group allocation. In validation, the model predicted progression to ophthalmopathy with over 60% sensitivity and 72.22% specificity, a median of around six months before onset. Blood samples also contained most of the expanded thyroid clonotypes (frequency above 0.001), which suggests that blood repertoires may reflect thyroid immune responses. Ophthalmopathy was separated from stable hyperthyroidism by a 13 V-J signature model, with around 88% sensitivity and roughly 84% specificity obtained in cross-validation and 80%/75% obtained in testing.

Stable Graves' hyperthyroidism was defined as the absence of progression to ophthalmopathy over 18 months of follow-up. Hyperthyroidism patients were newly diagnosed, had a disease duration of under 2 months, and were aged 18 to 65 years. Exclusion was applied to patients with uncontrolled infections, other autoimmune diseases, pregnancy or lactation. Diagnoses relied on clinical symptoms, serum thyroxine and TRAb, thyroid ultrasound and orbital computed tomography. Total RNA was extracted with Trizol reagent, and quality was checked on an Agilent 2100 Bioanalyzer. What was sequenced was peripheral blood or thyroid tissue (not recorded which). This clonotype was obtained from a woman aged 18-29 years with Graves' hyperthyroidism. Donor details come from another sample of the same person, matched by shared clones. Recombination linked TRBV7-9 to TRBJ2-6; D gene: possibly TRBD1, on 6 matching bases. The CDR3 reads CASSTKQGAGANVLTF. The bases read TGTGCCAGCAGCACCAAACAGGGCGCTGGGGCCAACGTCCTGACTTTC.